Below, one TCR beta chain is given with its context. This entry comes from a study of tumor T cells in aggressive B-cell lymphoma. Profiling relied on immunoSEQ multiplex PCR, and the TCRdb table lists in-frame clones only, not all of them. There are some 11,000 clones in the sample; over 90% occur only once, and roughly 3% lies in the top ten. The germline V gene encodes CDR1 GTSNPN and CDR2 SVGIG (reference sequence). The length of the CDR3 is 14 residues. V lost 1 base to trimming and J lost 0 bases, with 7 bases between them. This clonotype was sampled from an adult with diffuse large B cell lymphoma. V and J are TRBV30 and TRBJ1-5, with D unclear. The sample consisted of tumor tissue. Here the CDR3 reads CAWSDSYSNQPQHF. In nucleotides, the CDR3 is TGTGCCTGGAGTGACAGCTATAGCAATCAGCCCCAGCATTTT.